The 23 T cell receptor beta chains below were found in one sample sequenced in a study of control samples from healthy donors and cancer patients. This table comes from immunoSEQ multiplex PCR, and its TCRdb copy is limited to in-frame clones, with some not included. The sample shows 200,000 or so clones, over 90% of them seen only once. Sequencing was performed on blood. The receptors here all came from a man aged 50 to 59 in good health.

This chain links TRBV5-1 with TRBJ1-1, with D uncertain. The CDR3 sequence is 14 residues long. The germline V gene has CDR1 SGHRS and CDR2 YFSETQ. V was cut by 5 bases and J by 1 base, with 12 bases left in between. The CDR3 region is CASRSTVGNTEAFF. The CDR3 coding sequence is TGCGCCAGCAGGTCCACAGTGGGGAACACTGAAGCTTTCTTT.

Remarks on this clone: At one boundary the junction diverges from the germline segment, which might be a read error. The CDR3 nucleotides are TGTGCCAGCAGCCGGACAGGAGAGGTTTCACTCCTCCACTTT. Protein product: CASSRTGEVSLLHF. The V gene is TRBV5-4, the J gene TRBJ1-6; 7 nucleotides match TRBD1. CDR1 and CDR2 (germline): SGHNT, YYREEE (reference sequence). The CDR3 runs to 14 residues.

CDR3 in amino acids: CAVQLSSYNEQFF. In DNA form, the CDR3 reads TGTGCAGTACAGCTAAGCTCCTACAATGAGCAGTTCTTC. The chain couples TRBV3-1 (or the pseudogene TRBV3-2) to TRBJ2-1, with D hard to call. This CDR3 comprises 13 residues. The germline V gene encodes CDR1 LGHDT and CDR2 YNNKEL (reference sequence).

The chain combines TRBV3-1 (or the pseudogene TRBV3-2) with TRBJ2-1; 7 nucleotides match TRBD1. After removal of 3 bases from V and 8 bases from J, the junction contained 4 bases not matched to a gene. The CDR3 runs 13 residues. Germline V gene data show CDR1 as LGHDT and CDR2 as YNNKEL (reference sequence). The CDR3 DNA is TGTGCCAGCAGCCATCACAGGGGCCATGAGCAGTTCTTC. Its protein product is CASSHHRGHEQFF.

V usage is TRBV7-9 and J usage is TRBJ2-5; 9 bases agree with TRBD1. V lost 5 bases, J lost 5 bases, and 3 bases stayed unmatched. Germline V gene data show CDR1 as SEHNR and CDR2 as FQNEAQ (reference sequence). CDR3 length: 13 amino acids. The CDR3 DNA is TGTGCCAGCAGCCGCGGACAGGGGGAGACCCAGTACTTC. It is translated as CASSRGQGETQYF.

CDR3 in DNA: TGCGCCAGCAGCCAAGAAGGATGGGACAGCCTGATTTATGGCTACACCTTC. Translating it yields CASSQEGWDSLIYGYTF. The chain couples TRBV4-1 to TRBJ1-2; TRBD1 matches 7 bases. The J segment lost 5 bases and the V segment lost 0 bases, leaving 12 bases of the junction unmatched. The length of the CDR3 is 17 residues. Germline V gives CDR1 MGHRA, CDR2 YSYEKL.

The CDR3 bases are TGTGCCACCAGTGATTCACGTCACAGTAACAATGAGCAGTTCTTC. This codes for CATSDSRHSNNEQFF. This chain links TRBV24-1 with TRBJ2-1, with D unresolved. The germline V gene encodes CDR1 KGHDR and CDR2 SFDVKD. This CDR3 has 15 amino acids. The germline V and J ends were trimmed by 2 bases and 5 bases, with 12 bases remaining between them.

This rearrangement joins TRBV6-6 to TRBJ1-4, with D perhaps TRBD1 (5 bases). The length of the CDR3 is 11 residues. Germline CDR1 reads MNHNY; CDR2 reads SVGAGI (reference sequence). The V end lost 6 bases, the J end lost 8 bases, and 7 bases lay between the germline ends. The CDR3 DNA reads as TGTGCCAGCAGCTGGGGGGAAAAACTGTTTTTT. Translation gives CASSWGEKLFF.

This chain links TRBV4-2 with TRBJ1-2; D remains unclear. The CDR3 runs 16 residues. Looked up from germline, CDR1 is LGHNA and CDR2 is YNFKEQ. The V end lost 4 bases, the J end lost 2 bases, and 17 bases lay between the germline ends. The CDR3 loop reads CASSRGGSESNYGYTF. DNA for the CDR3: TGTGCCAGCAGCCGAGGTGGGTCGGAGAGCAACTATGGCTACACCTTC.

The CDR3 is CASSVGTGRVNTEAFF. CDR3 nucleotides: TGTGCCAGCAGCGTAGGAACGGGGAGGGTGAACACTGAAGCTTTCTTT. This rearrangement joins TRBV9 to TRBJ1-1; D unresolved. The CDR3 totals 16 residues. Trimming removed 0 bases at V and 0 bases at J, with 12 bases between. Germline CDR1 is SGDLS and CDR2 is YYNGEE. The complete variable domain, with remaining parts taken from reference TRBV9 and TRBJ1-1, reads DSGVTQTPKHLITATGQRVTLRCSPRSGDLSVYWYQQSLDQGLQFLIQYYNGEERAKGNILERFSAQQFPDLHSELNLSSLELGDSALYFCASSVGTGRVNTEAFFGQGTRLTVV.

The gene calls are TRBV18 and TRBJ2-3, with D uncertain. Germline assignment: CDR1 KGHSH and CDR2 LQKENI. The V end was cut by 3 bases, the J end by 2 bases, with 12 bases between. The CDR3 spans 15 residues. CDR3 region: CASSPTPQSTDTQYF. CDR3 coding DNA: TGTGCCAGCTCACCGACCCCCCAATCCACAGATACGCAGTATTTT.

V usage is TRBV24-1 and J usage is TRBJ2-3; TRBD2 might be the D (6 bases). Trimming pared 3 bases from V and 2 bases from J, leaving 20 bases between. This CDR3 spans 18 amino acids. The germline gives CDR1 KGHDR, CDR2 SFDVKD. CDR3: CATSDVGRGRGVTDTQYF. The CDR3 coding sequence is TGTGCCACCAGTGATGTCGGGCGGGGACGAGGCGTCACAGATACGCAGTATTTT.

The rearrangement uses TRBV2 and TRBJ1-1, with D uncertain. The CDR3 sequence is 13 residues long. CDR1 is SNHLY and CDR2 is FYNNEI in the germline V gene. The ends were cut back, 2 bases at V and 3 bases at J, with 7 bases in the middle. CDR3 region: CASSEQPDTEAFF. The CDR3 DNA reads as TGTGCCAGCAGTGAACAGCCGGACACTGAAGCTTTCTTT.

The chain couples TRBV19 to TRBJ2-7; the D call may be TRBD1 or TRBD2 (5 bases each). There are 17 residues in the CDR3. Trimming took off 5 bases at V and 1 base at J, with 21 bases between the two ends. Germline assignment: CDR1 LNHDA and CDR2 SQIVND (reference sequence). CDR3 nucleotide sequence: TGTGCCAGTAGTTCGGGACGGAGCCGCCGCAGGTCCTACGAGCAGTACGTC. Translation gives CASSSGRSRRRSYEQYV.

The chain combines TRBV28 with TRBJ1-4; 7 positions match TRBD1. Germline V gene lookup returns CDR1 MDHEN and CDR2 SYDVKM. The CDR3 sequence is 19 residues long. Trimming removed 2 bases from V and 8 bases from J; junction bases left unmatched: 20. Here the CDR3 reads CASSLVPRATGAVREKLFF. Written as DNA, the CDR3 is TGTGCCAGCAGTTTAGTTCCCCGGGCTACAGGGGCGGTGAGAGAAAAACTGTTTTTT.

This clone has just one count. The chain is built from TRBV27 and TRBJ1-1; D possibly corresponds to TRBD1 (6 bases). Trimming shortened V by 2 bases and J by 0 bases, and 13 bases separated the two germline ends. CDR3 length: 16 residues. Per the germline V gene, CDR1 is MNHEY and CDR2 is SMNVEV (reference sequence). CDR3 coding DNA: TGTGCCAGCAGTTTAACACCGGGACATTTGAACACTGAAGCTTTCTTT. It encodes CASSLTPGHLNTEAFF.

The rearrangement uses TRBV6-2 or TRBV6-3 and TRBJ2-1, with 10 positions matching TRBD2. The germline gives CDR1 MNHEY, CDR2 SVGEGT. V dropped 6 bases and J dropped 4; count of bases not matched to a gene: 6. The CDR3 has 15 residues. In nucleotides, the CDR3 is TGTGCCAGCAGCCTAGCTAGCGGGGGATACAATGAGCAGTTCTTC. This codes for CASSLASGGYNEQFF.

On this clone: Other DNA sequences in the sample encode the same CDR3. V is TRBV11-3 and J is TRBJ2-3; D is ambiguous. CDR3 length: 14 amino acids. CDR1 and CDR2 (germline): SGHNT, YENEEA. V was pared by 2 bases and J by 0 bases, with 6 bases between. The CDR3 sequence is CASSLTASTDTQYF. DNA for the CDR3: TGTGCCAGCAGCTTAACGGCTAGCACAGATACGCAGTATTTT.

V is TRBV24-1 and J is TRBJ2-2, with D tentatively TRBD2 (5 bases). CDR3 length: 14 amino acids. Looked up from germline, CDR1 is KGHDR and CDR2 is SFDVKD. V was pared by 10 bases and J by 1 base, with 12 bases between. This CDR3 reads CATRGSGNTGELFF. Here the CDR3 DNA reads TGTGCCACTCGAGGGTCGGGGAACACCGGGGAGCTGTTTTTT.

The rearrangement links TRBV19 to TRBJ1-2, with TRBD1 as a possible D gene (5 bases). V lost 3 bases and J lost 2, with 10 bases in between. The CDR3 sequence is 14 residues long. From germline, CDR1 is LNHDA and CDR2 SQIVND (reference sequence). The CDR3 loop reads CASSIGDGNYGYTF. DNA for the CDR3: TGTGCCAGTAGTATTGGGGACGGAAACTATGGCTACACCTTC. Filled out from reference TRBV19 and TRBJ1-2, the complete variable domain reads DGGITQSPKYLFRKEGQNVTLSCEQNLNHDAMYWYRQDPGQGLRLIYYSQIVNDFQKGDIAEGYSVSREKKESFPLTVTSAQKNPTAFYLCASSIGDGNYGYTFGSGTRLTVV.

The chain carries TRBV19 and TRBJ1-5; D perhaps matches TRBD1 (5 bases). The ends were cut back, 2 bases at V and 3 bases at J, with 11 bases in the middle. Germline loops: CDR1 LNHDA, CDR2 SQIVND (reference sequence). The CDR3 spans 15 residues. The CDR3 DNA reads as TGTGCCAGTAGTATAAGGGACCCCCTCAATCAGCCCCAGCATTTT. It translates to CASSIRDPLNQPQHF.

The J gene is TRBJ2-1, the V gene TRBV28; 8 bases map to TRBD2. The CDR3 runs to 17 residues. The V gene end was trimmed by 6 bases and the J gene end by 2 bases; junction bases not matched to a gene: 12. The germline V gene encodes CDR1 MDHEN and CDR2 SYDVKM. The CDR3 loop reads CASSSILPGGTYNEQFF. For the CDR3, the DNA is TGTGCCAGCAGCTCCATTCTGCCGGGGGGGACCTACAATGAGCAGTTCTTC.

J is TRBJ2-2 and V is TRBV20-1; D ambiguous. The CDR3 is made up of 14 amino acids. With 3 bases removed from V and 0 bases from J, the gap between germline ends came to 8 bases. Germline assignment: CDR1 DFQATT and CDR2 SNEGSKA (reference sequence). This chain's CDR3 is CSASKRANTGELFF. DNA for the CDR3: TGCAGTGCTAGTAAACGTGCGAACACCGGGGAGCTGTTTTTT.